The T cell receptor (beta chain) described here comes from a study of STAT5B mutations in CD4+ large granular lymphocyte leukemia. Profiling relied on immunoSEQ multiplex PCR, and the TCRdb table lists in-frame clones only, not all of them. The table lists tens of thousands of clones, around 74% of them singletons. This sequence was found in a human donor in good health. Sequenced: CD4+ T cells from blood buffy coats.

CDR3 nucleotides: TGTGCCACCAGCAGAGATCGCGTCTCTTACGAGCAGTACTTC. It is translated as CATSRDRVSYEQYF. The rearrangement uses TRBV15 and TRBJ2-7; D remains unclear. V gave up 0 bases and J gave up 4 bases, with 10 bases separating them. Germline lookup yields CDR1 LNHNV and CDR2 YYDKDF (reference sequence). This CDR3 contains 14 residues.